This T cell receptor beta chain was recorded in a study of T cell responses to AZD1222 COVID-19 vaccine. For the study at large: Second-dose intervals of approximately 4 or approximately 12 weeks were pooled.

Clones were read by immunoSEQ multiplex PCR, and TCRdb kept only the in-frame ones, dropping some. The sample yields 150,000 to 200,000 clones, about nine tenths seen once. Trimming shortened V by 6 bases and J by 6 bases, and 11 bases separated the two germline ends. The CDR3 is made up of 13 amino acids. CDR1 is SGHTA and CDR2 is FQGNSA in the germline V gene. V usage is TRBV7-2 and J usage is TRBJ2-2, with a tentative D call TRBD1 (6 bases). The TCR sequence derives from an adult in good health. This material consisted of peripheral blood, taken on day 0 of AZD1222 vaccination. The CDR3 reads CASRYTGSGELFF. The CDR3 DNA follows: TGTGCCAGCAGATATACAGGGTCCGGGGAGCTGTTTTTT.